These 10 T cell receptor beta chains were sequenced from one sample in a study of siplizumab effects on memory and regulatory T cells. The data were produced by immunoSEQ multiplex PCR, yet TCRdb's version contains in-frame clones alone and is incomplete. In the table there are over 50,000 clones, over 80% of which are singletons. Input material: memory CD4+ T cells sorted from blood. Every receptor here comes from a human donor in good health.

The chain links TRBV29-1 to TRBJ1-2, with TRBD1 matching 8 bases. With V trimmed by 0 bases and J by 8 bases, 11 bases remained unmatched. Germline loops: CDR1 SQVTM, CDR2 ANQGSEA. This CDR3 has 15 residues. DNA of the CDR3: TGCAGCGTTGAAGATTTGGGACAGGATGGGGCGGGCTACACCTTC. Amino acid sequence: CSVEDLGQDGAGYTF. The full variable domain, completed using reference TRBV29-1 and TRBJ1-2, is SAVISQKPSRDICQRGTSLTIQCQVDSQVTMMFWYRQQPGQSLTLIATANQGSEATYESGFVIDKFPISRPNLTFSTLTVSNMSPEDSSIYLCSVEDLGQDGAGYTFGSGTRLTVV.

This clone was seen a single time. The chain links TRBV30 to TRBJ2-1; D unresolved. CDR3 length equals 14 residues. Trimming removed 0 bases at V and 6 bases at J, with 12 bases between. Germline CDR1 GTSNPN, CDR2 SVGIG (reference sequence). CDR3 protein: CAWSVSSRRNEQFF. CDR3 DNA: TGTGCCTGGAGTGTAAGTAGCAGGCGCAATGAGCAGTTCTTC.

This clone has only one observation. The V call is TRBV7-2, the J call TRBJ1-5; 8 positions agree with TRBD1. Trimming took 5 bases from V and 4 from J; bases not matched to a gene: 4. This CDR3 region has 14 residues. The germline V gene encodes CDR1 SGHTA and CDR2 FQGNSA. The CDR3 loop reads CASSPQGANQPQHF. DNA of the CDR3: TGTGCCAGCAGCCCCCAGGGGGCGAATCAGCCCCAGCATTTT.

V is TRBV5-1 and J is TRBJ1-2; D gene ambiguous. V was shortened by 0 bases and J by 11 bases, with 17 bases between the two germline ends. Germline assignment: CDR1 SGHRS and CDR2 YFSETQ. The CDR3 sequence is 14 residues long. The CDR3 DNA reads as TGCGCCAGCAGCTTGGCCTCGTCAGGTATTGGTTACACCTTC. Its translation: CASSLASSGIGYTF.

J is TRBJ1-2 and V is TRBV28; TRBD1 is a possible D gene (5 bases). Trimming removed 6 bases from V and 7 bases from J, with 9 bases in between. Germline CDR1 and CDR2: MDHEN and SYDVKM. The CDR3 loop spans 11 amino acids. The CDR3 region has the DNA TGTGCCAGCAGGGGGGGGGTTGGCTACACCTTC. It is translated as CASRGGVGYTF.

The chain recombines TRBV4-1 with TRBJ2-3; TRBD2 aligns across 9 bases. This CDR3 spans 17 amino acids. Losses at the gene ends were 1 base for V and 5 bases for J; bases not matched to a gene: 10. Germline V lookup: CDR1 MGHRA, CDR2 YSYEKL. The CDR3 protein is CASSQGLAGPKGDTQYF. CDR3 sequence (DNA): TGCGCCAGCAGCCAAGGCCTAGCGGGGCCTAAGGGAGATACGCAGTATTTT.

The chain couples TRBV5-1 to TRBJ1-3; no clear D gene. The V end lost 4 bases, the J end lost 4 bases, and 18 bases lay between the germline ends. This CDR3 region has 16 residues. Germline V CDR1 and CDR2: SGHRS, YFSETQ. The DNA for the CDR3 is TGCGCCAGCAGCCCCGCTTTGGGAGGCTCGGGAAACACCATATATTTT. It codes for CASSPALGGSGNTIYF.

CDR3 DNA sequence: TGTGCCAGCTCACCAGCCGGGACAGGGGATCAGCCCCAGCATTTT. Its protein product is CASSPAGTGDQPQHF. The V call is TRBV18, the J call TRBJ1-5; TRBD1 agrees at 10 bases. The CDR3 is made up of 15 amino acids. Germline CDR1 reads KGHSH; CDR2 reads LQKENI. Germline trimming cut 2 bases from V and 5 bases from J; bases unmatched to any gene: 3.

Points on this clone: The same CDR3 is also encoded by other DNA sequences in this sample. The chain uses TRBV29-1 and TRBJ2-7; D assignment may be TRBD1 or TRBD2 (6 bases each). CDR3 length: 15 residues. Germline CDR1 reads SQVTM; CDR2 reads ANQGSEA. Between the trimmed V and J ends, which lost 7 bases and 2 bases, there was a span of 21 bases. The DNA for the CDR3 is TGCAGCGCCCCGGGTGTGGGGGGCAGGACCTACGAGCAGTACTTC. As protein: CSAPGVGGRTYEQYF.

This rearrangement joins TRBV7-3 to TRBJ2-1; D gene ambiguous. The V gene lost 5 bases and the J gene lost 4 bases, with 15 bases spanning the gap. The CDR3 sequence is 15 residues long. Looked up from germline, CDR1 is SGHTA and CDR2 is FQGTGA. In DNA form, the CDR3 reads TGTGCCAGCAGCGTCACTGCGCAGTCTTACAATGAGCAGTTCTTC. Translated, it gives CASSVTAQSYNEQFF. Variable domain in full (rest from reference TRBV7-3 and TRBJ2-1): GAGVSQTPSNKVTEKGKYVELRCDPISGHTALYWYRQSLGQGPEFLIYFQGTGAADDSGLPNDRFFAVRPEGSVSTLKIQRTERGDSAVYLCASSVTAQSYNEQFFGPGTRLTVL.